This T cell receptor (beta chain) was found in a study of shared clonotypes between healthy human individuals. Study-wide background: Per donor, three plates held CD4 naive cells, three held CD4 memory, two held CD8 naive and one held CD8 memory.

The study drew its donors from healthy HIV-negative adults without recent acute infections or vaccinations. Points from the study as a whole: A handful of donors had about 5% of their naive CD4 clonotypes in common.

Some clones are missing from TCRdb's copy, which holds only in-frame ones; the method was immunoSEQ multiplex PCR. In the table there are over 700,000 clones, 72% of which are singletons. The junction had 8 bases not matched to a gene; V was cut back by 0 bases and J by 10 bases. Per germline, CDR1 SGHDN and CDR2 FVKESK. The CDR3 is made up of 14 amino acids. Turning to this clone: Antigen unknown.

This clonotype was obtained from a woman aged 25 to 39 in good health. The genes are TRBV14 and TRBJ1-1; 7 positions match TRBD1. The sequenced sample was memory CD4+ T cells sorted from blood. Subset specified: CD45RA-negative fraction. CDR3 loop: CASSQEHRGKVAFF. The CDR3 nucleotides read TGTGCCAGCAGCCAAGAACACAGGGGAAAGGTAGCTTTCTTT.